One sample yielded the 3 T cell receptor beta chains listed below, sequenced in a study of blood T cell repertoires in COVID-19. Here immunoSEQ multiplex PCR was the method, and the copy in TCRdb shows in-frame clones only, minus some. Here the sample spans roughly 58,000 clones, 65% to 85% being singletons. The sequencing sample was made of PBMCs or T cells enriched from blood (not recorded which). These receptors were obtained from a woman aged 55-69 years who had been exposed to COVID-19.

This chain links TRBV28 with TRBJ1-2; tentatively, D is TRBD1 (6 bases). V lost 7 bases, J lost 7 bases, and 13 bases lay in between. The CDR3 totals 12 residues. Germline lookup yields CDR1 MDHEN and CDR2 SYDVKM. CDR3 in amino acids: CASNIQGFGYTF. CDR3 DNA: TGTGCCAGCAACATTCAGGGGTTTGGCTACACCTTC.

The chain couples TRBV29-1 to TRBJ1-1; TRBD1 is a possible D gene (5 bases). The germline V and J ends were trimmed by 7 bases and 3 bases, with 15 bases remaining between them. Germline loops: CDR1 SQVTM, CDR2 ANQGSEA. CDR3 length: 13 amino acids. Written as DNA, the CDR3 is TGCAGCGCCGCGGCAGGGTTGGACACTGAAGCTTTCTTT. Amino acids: CSAAAGLDTEAFF.

The CDR3 DNA reads TGTGCCAGCAGCCGTGGGGGGGGCGCCCCCAGCTATGGCTACACCTTC. Translated, it gives CASSRGGGAPSYGYTF. The genes are TRBV7-8 and TRBJ1-2, with TRBD1 as a possible D gene (6 bases). Germline V gene lookup returns CDR1 SGHVS and CDR2 FQNEAQ. Trimming left V 5 bases short and J 4 bases short, with 20 bases between. The CDR3 has 16 residues.